This T cell receptor beta chain was retrieved from a study of blood T cell repertoires in COVID-19. Study overall: Specimens from acute and convalescent COVID-19 originated in the United States, Italy and Spain.

Seattle patients were enrolled while actively infected and followed longitudinally. This CDR3 contains 16 residues. Trimming cost V 3 bases and J 2 bases, with 17 bases left between them. Germline lookup yields CDR1 MNHNS and CDR2 SASEGT. This table comes from immunoSEQ multiplex PCR, and its TCRdb copy is limited to in-frame clones, with some not included. The sample shows a few hundred thousand clones, around 90% of them seen only once. The rearrangement joins TRBV6-1 to TRBJ2-7; D not resolved. The material sequenced was peripheral blood. The TCR was taken from a woman between 70 and 85 years old with COVID-19, enrolled during active disease. The CDR3 DNA reads as TGTGCCAGCAGTGACCGATACGTGCTGGCCGCCTACGAGCAGTACTTC. The encoded protein is CASSDRYVLAAYEQYF.